A single sample is the source of the 28 T cell receptor beta chains below, sequenced in a study of tumor-infiltrating lymphocytes in primary liver carcinoma. The study extracted blood RNA from unsorted whole blood and also extracted germline DNA. The authors made TCR beta cDNA from approximately 490 ng total RNA with a constant-region primer. Amplification in three nested multiplex PCR rounds with slightly modified ARM-PCR gave rise to TCR beta libraries. Investigators reported that the first two PCR rounds, at roughly 11 cycles each, used TRBV1-TRBV30 forward primers with a C-beta reverse primer. TCRdb ran MiXCR on the multiplex PCR reads and lists one entry per CDR3 protein. The sample consists of approximately 310,000 distinct CDR3 sequences, over 55% of them appearing once. Material: peripheral blood. The receptor source for this set is a man aged 40-49 years with primary liver carcinoma and hepatitis B virus infection.

Turning to this clonotype: Since a much larger clone is just one base distant, this may be a read error. The chain has TRBV6-6 and TRBJ1-1, with TRBD1 as a possible D gene (5 bases). The CDR3 is 12 amino acids. CDR1 is MNHNY, CDR2 SVGAGI, per germline (reference sequence). CDR3 protein: CTSSYSGTGAFF. CDR3 DNA: TGTACCAGCAGTTACTCCGGGACCGGGGCTTTCTTT.

As concerns this clonotype: A read error may account for a junction end that differs from germline. The chain is built from TRBV18 and TRBJ1-5, with a tentative D call TRBD1 (5 bases). Germline CDR1 and CDR2: KGHSH and LQKENI. There are 16 residues in the CDR3. The DNA of the CDR3 is TGTGCCAGCTCACCACTTCAGGGAGGTGGCAATCAACCCCAGCATTTT. Translation: CASSPLQGGGNQPQHF.

A note on this clonotype: A much larger clone lies one base from this, so it may be a read error. The CDR3 is CASSQGDLRSSYNSPLRF. DNA for the CDR3: TGCGCCAGCAGCCAAGGGGACCTCCGGAGCTCCTATAATTCACCCCTCCGCTTT. The rearrangement joins TRBV4-1 to TRBJ1-6; possible D gene TRBD1, 5 bases. CDR1 is MGHRA and CDR2 is YSYEKL in the germline V gene. This CDR3 contains 18 residues.

With regard to this clonotype: This could be a read error, since a much larger clone is one nucleotide away. The genes are TRBV6-5 and TRBJ2-7, with TRBD1 matching 10 bases. The CDR3 has 15 residues. The V gene's germline CDR1 is MNHEY and CDR2 SVGAGI. This chain's CDR3 is CAGSSLPGQGYEQYF. CDR3 nucleotide sequence: TGTGCCGGCAGTTCGCTTCCGGGACAGGGGTACGAGCAGTACTTC.

Concerning this clonotype itself: This may be a read error: a much more frequent sequence differs by one nucleotide. The chain is built from TRBV6-1 and TRBJ1-1; 9 bases map to TRBD1. The V segment lost 10 bases and the J segment 5 bases; nucleotides outside the gene matches: 17. The length of the CDR3 is 16 residues. Germline assignment: CDR1 MNHNS and CDR2 SASEGT. The CDR3 DNA follows: TGTGCCATCACTCCCTTATGGACAGGGGCTCCGACTGAAGCTTTCTTT. Translating it yields CAITPLWTGAPTEAFF.

V gene TRBV29-1 combines with J gene TRBJ1-1; D is unclear. The CDR3 contains 13 residues. Between the trimmed V and J ends, which lost 6 bases and 5 bases, there was a span of 16 bases. CDR1 SQVTM and CDR2 ANQGSEA come from the germline V gene. CDR3 amino acids: CSVQRAVGTEAFF. The CDR3 DNA is TGCAGCGTCCAGCGGGCAGTCGGTACTGAAGCTTTCTTT.

To note about this clonotype: Mismatch with germline at one junction end may stem from a read error. This sequence joins TRBV10-2 and TRBJ2-7; a possible D gene is TRBD2 (6 bases). The CDR3 contains 14 residues. CDR1 is WSHSY and CDR2 is SAAADI in the germline V gene. DNA for the CDR3: TGCGCCAGCAGAGTACTAGCTGCCATGGGGGAGCAGCACTTC. Protein: CASRVLAAMGEQHF.

As concerns this clonotype: This may come from a read error, since a much larger clone is one base off. This sequence joins TRBV5-4 and TRBJ2-5; D is ambiguous. The CDR3 totals 14 residues. The germline V gene has CDR1 SGHNT and CDR2 YYREEE (reference sequence). The CDR3 loop is CANSLDMYLETQYF. For the CDR3, the DNA is TGTGCCAACAGCTTGGATATGTATCTGGAGACCCAGTACTTC. The full variable domain, rest sourced from reference TRBV5-4 and TRBJ2-5, is ETGVTQSPTHLIKTRGQQVTLRCSSQSGHNTVSWYQQALGQGPQFIFQYYREEENGRGNFPPRFSGLQFPNYSSELNVNALELDDSALYLCANSLDMYLETQYFGPGTRLLVL.

A remark on this clonotype: One end of the junction is discordant with germline, which a read error may explain. The chain recombines TRBV4-2 with TRBJ1-2; 9 nucleotides align to TRBD1. Germline V gene lookup returns CDR1 LGHNA and CDR2 YNFKEQ. The CDR3 consists of 14 residues. The CDR3: CACSPDRGSYGYTF. The CDR3 DNA sequence: TGCGCCTGCAGTCCGGACAGGGGCAGCTATGGCTACACCTTC.

Comments on this clonotype: A much bigger clone sits one base away, suggesting this may be a read error. The chain joins TRBV6-1 to TRBJ1-1, with D hard to call. Germline values: CDR1 MNHNS, CDR2 SASEGT. The CDR3 length is 14 residues. The CDR3 sequence is CVSSENPLNTEAFF. CDR3 bases: TGTGTCAGCAGTGAAAACCCATTAAATACTGAAGCTTTCTTT.

The chain uses TRBV29-1 and TRBJ2-5; D remains unclear. This CDR3 is 13 amino acids long. The germline V and J ends were trimmed by 3 bases and 4 bases, with 12 bases remaining between them. Germline CDR1 is SQVTM and CDR2 is ANQGSEA. The CDR3 here is CSVDRCGGETQYF. CDR3 bases: TGCAGCGTTGACCGGTGTGGTGGAGAGACCCAGTACTTC.

Details on this clonotype: This clone may be a read error of a much larger clone one base away. The gene calls are TRBV12-3 or TRBV12-4 and TRBJ1-6, with no clear D. The CDR3 runs to 12 residues. V lost 8 bases, J lost 9 bases, and 11 bases lay in between. Here the CDR3 reads CASRSNTSPLHF. CDR3 sequence (DNA): TGTGCCAGCCGTAGTAACACTTCACCCCTCCACTTT.

This clonotype was recorded at least ten times. The chain combines TRBV6-2 or TRBV6-3 with TRBJ1-1; no clear D gene. Germline V gene sequence: CDR1 MNHEY, CDR2 SVGEGT. The CDR3 has 12 residues. V was trimmed by 4 bases and J by 1 base, leaving 4 bases between them. The CDR3 loop reads CASSSQNTEAFF. The CDR3 region has the DNA TGTGCCAGCAGTTCTCAGAACACTGAAGCTTTCTTT.

The chain uses TRBV7-9 and TRBJ1-2; no reliable D call. V was trimmed by 1 base and J by 7 bases, leaving 7 bases between them. Per germline, CDR1 SEHNR and CDR2 FQNEAQ (reference sequence). The CDR3 covers 12 residues. CDR3 nucleotide sequence: TGTGCCAGCAGCTTAGACCAAGGTGGCTACACCTTC. Translated, it gives CASSLDQGGYTF.

The sample holds one count of this clonotype. This may come from a read error, since a much larger clone is one base off. This CDR3 fails to terminate in the conserved phenylalanine or tryptophan, so it likely reflects a read error. The CDR3 nucleotides read TGCAGCGTAGATCTGCGCGGGGGCCGATCCTACAATGAGCAGTTCTTA. Its translation: CSVDLRGGRSYNEQFL. This chain connects TRBV29-1 to TRBJ2-1; the D gene is possibly TRBD2 (7 bases). Germline V gene lookup returns CDR1 SQVTM and CDR2 ANQGSEA. With 6 bases removed from V and 1 base from J, the gap between germline ends came to 19 bases. The CDR3 sequence is 16 residues long.

This clonotype has a single count. The final CDR3 position lacks the conserved phenylalanine or tryptophan, pointing to a likely read error. This chain links TRBV11-2 with TRBJ2-1; 11 bases are shared with TRBD2. The CDR3 runs 15 residues. V gave up 6 bases and J gave up 7 bases; unmatched junction bases: 8. The germline V gene encodes CDR1 SGHAT and CDR2 FQNNGV. The CDR3 DNA follows: TGTGCCAGCAGTGATAGCGGGAGGGCAGCAAATGAGCAGTTCTCC. It codes for CASSDSGRAANEQFS.

V is TRBV4-2 and J is TRBJ2-2; weak D call: TRBD1 (6 bases). This CDR3 spans 15 amino acids. Germline V gene sequence: CDR1 LGHNA, CDR2 YNFKEQ. Trimming cost V 2 bases and J 9 bases, with 16 bases left between them. This CDR3 is CASSQPRGTTRELFF. The CDR3 bases are TGTGCCAGCAGCCAACCCAGGGGTACGACCAGGGAGCTGTTTTTT.

This clonotype has just one count. A much larger clonotype is one base distant, so this may be a read error. The chain combines TRBV12-3 or TRBV12-4 with TRBJ2-7, with D uncertain. The CDR3 is 12 amino acids. The CDR3 DNA is TGTGCCGGCAGTTTTTGGCCTAACGAGCAGTACTTC. Encoded protein: CAGSFWPNEQYF.

In regard to this clonotype: The junction departs from the called germline gene at one end, perhaps through a read error. The V gene is TRBV4-2, the J gene TRBJ2-7, with unresolved D. The CDR3 extends over 16 amino acids. Germline V gene data show CDR1 as LGHNA and CDR2 as YNFKEQ. The CDR3 loop is CASSQDLSPTGYEHCF. In nucleotides, the CDR3 is TGTGCCAGCAGCCAAGATCTATCCCCAACGGGTTACGAGCACTGCTTC.

The rearrangement joins TRBV5-4 to TRBJ2-3; 8 bases line up with TRBD2. The CDR3 is 16 residues long. Germline CDR1 and CDR2: SGHNT and YYREEE (reference sequence). The J segment lost 1 base and the V segment lost 4 bases, leaving 8 bases of the junction unmatched. The chain's CDR3 is CASSQYVLAGTDTQYF. Here the CDR3 DNA reads TGTGCCAGCAGCCAGTACGTACTAGCGGGCACAGATACGCAGTATTTT. Together with reference TRBV5-4 and TRBJ2-3, the CDR3 gives the full variable domain: ETGVTQSPTHLIKTRGQQVTLRCSSQSGHNTVSWYQQALGQGPQFIFQYYREEENGRGNFPPRFSGLQFPNYSSELNVNALELDDSALYLCASSQYVLAGTDTQYFGPGTRLTVL.

The table lists this clonotype with a count of one. Since a much larger clone is just one base distant, this may be a read error. V gene TRBV6-6 combines with J gene TRBJ1-2; D not resolved. Per germline, CDR1 MNHNY and CDR2 SVGAGI (reference sequence). This CDR3 is built from 12 residues. CDR3 amino acids: CAGSYLSYGYTF. The CDR3 DNA follows: TGTGCCGGCAGTTACCTCAGCTATGGCTACACCTTC.

As concerns this clonotype: Compared with germline, one end of the junction differs, possibly owing to a read error. The CDR3 reads CASNLGGSGSYNEQFF. For the CDR3, the DNA is TGTGCCAGCAACTTAGGCGGGAGCGGGTCCTACAATGAGCAGTTCTTC. This rearrangement joins TRBV11-2 to TRBJ2-1; TRBD2 agrees at 7 bases. CDR1 is SGHAT, CDR2 FQNNGV, per germline. The CDR3 loop spans 16 amino acids.

This sequence joins TRBV5-1 and TRBJ1-2, with D maybe TRBD1 (6 bases). V lost 4 bases and J 5 bases, leaving 9 bases between the germline ends. The CDR3 runs 12 residues. Germline lookup yields CDR1 SGHRS and CDR2 YFSETQ. CDR3 nucleotides: TGCGCCAGCAGCCTGGGACAATATGGCTACACCTTC. It is translated as CASSLGQYGYTF.

Regarding this clonotype: The CDR3 does not close with the conserved phenylalanine or tryptophan, likely indicating a read error. The V gene is TRBV11-2, the J gene TRBJ1-2; 8 bases are shared with TRBD1. This CDR3 spans 15 amino acids. CDR1 is SGHAT, CDR2 FQNNGV, per germline. CDR3 loop: CAGSPGTGKNYGYTS. The CDR3 DNA sequence: TGTGCCGGCAGCCCCGGGACAGGAAAAAACTATGGCTACACCTCC.

This clonotype has at least ten counts. V usage is TRBV10-3 and J usage is TRBJ2-1; D unresolved. The CDR3 extends over 14 amino acids. Germline-derived CDR1 and CDR2 are ENHRY and SYGVKD. Trimming removed 2 bases from V and 6 bases from J, with 11 bases in between. Here the CDR3 DNA reads TGTGCCATCAGTGAGCGGGCACGGTCCAATGAGCAGTTCTTC. It encodes CAISERARSNEQFF.

Comments on this clonotype: Its ends do not fully match the called genes, so a read error is possible. The gene calls are TRBV29-1 and TRBJ2-5, with 7 bases lining up with TRBD1. The CDR3 runs 13 residues. The germline V gene encodes CDR1 SQVTM and CDR2 ANQGSEA. CDR3 coding DNA: TGCAGCGTTGGGACAGGTCTGGGGGAGACCCAGTGCTTC. This sequence encodes CSVGTGLGETQCF.

Comment on this clonotype: Given the absence of the conserved phenylalanine or tryptophan at the CDR3 end, a read error is likely. The chain uses TRBV29-1 and TRBJ2-7; D possibly corresponds to TRBD2 (6 bases). Germline CDR1 and CDR2: SQVTM and ANQGSEA. The CDR3 consists of 14 residues. The CDR3 DNA reads as TGCATCGTCCGGGACTTCCCACGGGCCTACGAGCAGTACCTC. Residues: CIVRDFPRAYEQYL.

The V gene is TRBV2, the J gene TRBJ2-3, with 12 bases identical to TRBD2. The CDR3 runs to 22 residues. The junction had 24 bases not matched to a gene; V was cut back by 7 bases and J by 1 base. Germline CDR1 SNHLY, CDR2 FYNNEI. The CDR3 spells CASNQPDSTSGSAGFGTDTQYF. CDR3 nucleotides: TGTGCCAGCAACCAACCCGACTCGACTAGCGGGAGTGCTGGCTTCGGCACAGATACGCAGTATTTT.